This entry features one T cell receptor (beta chain) sequence. Its antigen remains unknown. This CDR3 has 13 residues. From germline, CDR1 is LGHNA and CDR2 YSLEER. Trimming shortened V by 1 base and J by 1 base, and 4 bases separated the two germline ends. TCRdb analysed the 5' RACE reads with MiXCR anew, one entry per CDR3 protein. Of 200,000 or so distinct CDR3 sequences in the sample, 20% to 30% were seen once. The data belong to a study of CD8 T cells in ankylosing spondylitis. The study, taken as a whole, reports: Both synovial fluid and blood in reactive arthritis had previously been reported to carry some motif variants. Disease-linked clones proved CD8+ and comparatively uncommon in peripheral blood. A TCR beta motif of 8 or 9 highly homologous variants appeared characteristic of ankylosing spondylitis blood. In ankylosing spondylitis patients, matched synovial fluid reportedly showed significant enrichment of disease-linked clones.

Input material: blood, either unsorted or a sorted T cell fraction (not recorded which). The chain employs TRBV4-3 and TRBJ1-1; D is ambiguous. This receptor was identified in a male donor with ankylosing spondylitis or in good health (not recorded which). CDR3 DNA sequence: TGCGCCAGCAGCCAAGGGAGGAACACTGAAGCTTTCTTT. It yields the protein CASSQGRNTEAFF.